The 18 T cell receptor beta chains in this list originate from one sample, sequenced in a study of blood T cell repertoires in COVID-19 (dated by TCRdb to 2020 to 2022). The method behind the library was the immunoSEQ multiplex PCR assay. This immuneACCESS table, as held by TCRdb, lists in-frame sequences with V and J called but not all clones. Of the missing ones, under half trace to an unresolved V gene in checked studies; the others have no known cause. This sample comprises about 260,000 clones, around 89% of them detected only once. The top ten clones comprise about 4% of the sample. The specimen sequenced was peripheral blood. The receptors were gathered from a woman in her forties with acute or convalescent COVID-19.

The chain is built from TRBV12-3 or TRBV12-4 and TRBJ2-1, with D unresolved. Trimming removed 5 bases from V and 2 bases from J, with 4 bases in between. The CDR3 covers 12 residues. The CDR3 protein is CASSPTYNEQFF. In DNA, the CDR3 is TGTGCCAGCAGTCCAACCTACAATGAGCAGTTCTTC.

The chain employs TRBV7-8 and TRBJ1-5; no clear D. Per germline, CDR1 SGHVS and CDR2 FQNEAQ. The CDR3 extends over 14 amino acids. V was trimmed by 3 bases and J by 3 bases, leaving 9 bases between them. The CDR3 loop is CASSFNSHNQPQHF. The CDR3 DNA follows: TGTGCCAGCAGCTTCAACAGTCACAATCAGCCCCAGCATTTT.

This clone was counted a single time. This chain uses TRBV9 with TRBJ2-1; 10 bases fit TRBD1. Germline CDR1 reads SGDLS; CDR2 reads YYNGEE. The CDR3 loop spans 14 amino acids. V was pared by 4 bases and J by 6 bases, with 4 bases of the junction left unmatched. CDR3 residues: CASSKGTGVNEQFF. The DNA of the CDR3 is TGTGCCAGCAGCAAAGGGACAGGGGTCAATGAGCAGTTCTTC.

V usage is TRBV7-3 and J usage is TRBJ1-5, with 8 bases that match TRBD1. Germline loops: CDR1 SGHTA, CDR2 FQGTGA. The CDR3 covers 15 residues. Trimming cost V 4 bases and J 4 bases; bases outside gene matches: 6. The CDR3 coding sequence is TGTGCCAGCAGCTATTCCGGGACAGGAAATCAGCCCCAGCATTTT. It codes for CASSYSGTGNQPQHF.

This clone was observed a few times. The V call is TRBV20-1, the J call TRBJ2-5, with D perhaps matching TRBD1 (5 bases). The CDR3 sequence is 15 residues long. Trimming removed 3 bases from V and 4 bases from J, with 18 bases in between. In germline, CDR1 is DFQATT, CDR2 SNEGSKA (reference sequence). CDR3 residues: CSASSRAGSGETQYF. The CDR3 nucleotides are TGCAGTGCTAGTTCTCGGGCAGGGTCGGGAGAGACCCAGTACTTC.

The chain combines TRBV6-1 with TRBJ2-3; 10 bases fit TRBD2. This CDR3 has 15 amino acids. V gave up 1 base and J gave up 3 bases; unmatched junction bases: 1. Germline V gene sequence: CDR1 MNHNS, CDR2 SASEGT. CDR3 loop: CASSEERGGTDTQYF. CDR3 DNA: TGTGCCAGCAGTGAAGAGCGGGGGGGGACAGATACGCAGTATTTT.

J is TRBJ2-7 and V is TRBV11-2; D possibly corresponds to TRBD2 (6 bases). Germline CDR1 SGHAT, CDR2 FQNNGV. V was pared by 3 bases and J by 6 bases, with 15 bases between. CDR3 length: 14 residues. Here the CDR3 DNA reads TGTGCCAGCAGCTTGGCCGGGAGAGCAGTCGAGCAGTACGTC. This encodes CASSLAGRAVEQYV.

The chain links TRBV7-9 to TRBJ1-1; 7 nucleotides line up with TRBD1. CDR1 is SEHNR and CDR2 is FQNEAQ in the germline V gene (reference sequence). The CDR3 has 17 residues. Unmatched junction bases numbered 18, after V lost 7 bases and J lost 4 bases. The CDR3 is CASTHLDRRRVFTEAFF. CDR3 nucleotides: TGTGCCAGCACCCACCTGGACAGGCGAAGAGTGTTCACTGAAGCTTTCTTT.

The CDR3 reads CAISESEPYGYTF. As DNA, the CDR3 is TGTGCCATCAGTGAGTCGGAGCCCTATGGCTACACCTTC. The chain employs TRBV10-3 and TRBJ1-2, with D hard to call. Germline assignment: CDR1 ENHRY and CDR2 SYGVKD. The CDR3 totals 13 residues. The ends were cut back, 0 bases at V and 4 bases at J, with 6 bases in the middle.

The J gene is TRBJ1-1, the V gene TRBV6-6; TRBD1 matches 7 bases. The ends lost 6 bases at V and 4 bases at J; junction bases unmatched: 8. The CDR3 is 14 residues long. CDR1 and CDR2 from the germline V gene are MNHNY and SVGAGI (reference sequence). CDR3: CASRPQGPGTEAFF. The CDR3 region has the DNA TGTGCCAGCAGACCACAGGGGCCCGGCACTGAAGCTTTCTTT.

As DNA, the CDR3 is TGTGCCACCAGCGAGGGAAACATTCAGTACTTC. This encodes CATSEGNIQYF. The rearrangement links TRBV24-1 to TRBJ2-4; D may be TRBD2 (5 bases). The V gene lost 7 bases and the J gene lost 6 bases, with 6 bases spanning the gap. Germline V gene data show CDR1 as KGHDR and CDR2 as SFDVKD. The CDR3 is 11 amino acids.

The rearrangement links TRBV5-6 to TRBJ2-2; D is unresolved. Germline CDR1 reads SGHDT; CDR2 reads YYEEEE. With 6 bases removed from V and 7 bases from J, the gap between germline ends came to 13 bases. The CDR3 covers 13 residues. The CDR3 reads CASTKSGFGELFF. The CDR3, as DNA: TGTGCCAGCACCAAGAGTGGTTTCGGGGAGCTGTTTTTT.

The CDR3 here is CASSVGGQGATFF. CDR3 DNA sequence: TGTGCCAGTAGCGTCGGAGGACAGGGGGCGACTTTCTTT. V gene TRBV19 combines with J gene TRBJ1-1; 11 nucleotides match TRBD1. The ends lost 6 bases at V and 12 bases at J; junction bases unmatched: 9. CDR3 size: 13 residues. Germline values: CDR1 LNHDA, CDR2 SQIVND (reference sequence).

The J gene is TRBJ2-5, the V gene TRBV6-5; D unclear. Trimming shortened V by 2 bases and J by 4 bases, and 11 bases separated the two germline ends. CDR1 and CDR2 (germline): MNHEY, SVGAGI. The CDR3 spans 14 residues. CDR3 in DNA: TGTGCCAGCAGTTACAGCCTAAACTCAGAGACCCAGTACTTC. It translates to CASSYSLNSETQYF.

This clone came up once. This sequence joins TRBV5-1 and TRBJ2-7, with a tentative D call TRBD1 (6 bases). CDR1 SGHRS and CDR2 YFSETQ come from the germline V gene. This CDR3 has 14 amino acids. Trimming removed 4 bases from V and 4 bases from J, with 15 bases in between. In nucleotides, the CDR3 is TGCGCCAGCAGCCCCTCACATCAGGGGTACGAGCAGTACGTC. Translating it yields CASSPSHQGYEQYV.

This chain uses TRBV30 with TRBJ1-3; D call uncertain. CDR3 size: 14 residues. Trimming took off 0 bases at V and 0 bases at J, with 6 bases between the two ends. In germline, CDR1 is GTSNPN, CDR2 SVGIG (reference sequence). The CDR3 DNA follows: TGTGCCTGGAGTGTGTCCAGCTCTGGAAACACCATATATTTT. It specifies CAWSVSSSGNTIYF.

The chain has TRBV9 and TRBJ1-2; D call uncertain. V was shortened by 4 bases and J by 5 bases, with 18 bases between the two germline ends. The CDR3 is 15 residues long. CDR1 is SGDLS, CDR2 YYNGEE, per germline. This chain's CDR3 is CASSPYTGSEYGYTF. CDR3 sequence (DNA): TGTGCCAGCAGCCCCTACACGGGGTCGGAATATGGCTACACCTTC.

The chain combines TRBV13 with TRBJ2-3; tentatively, D is TRBD2 (6 bases). Trimming cost V 10 bases and J 0 bases, with 14 bases left between them. The CDR3 has 14 amino acids. CDR1 PRHDT and CDR2 FYEKMQ come from the germline V gene (reference sequence). The CDR3 DNA reads TGTGCCACCTCATCCGGGACTAGCACAGATACGCAGTATTTT. It encodes CATSSGTSTDTQYF. The complete variable domain, with remaining parts taken from reference TRBV13 and TRBJ2-3, reads AAGVIQSPRHLIKEKRETATLKCYPIPRHDTVYWYQQGPGQDPQFLISFYEKMQSDKGSIPDRFSAQQFSDYHSELNMSSLELGDSALYFCATSSGTSTDTQYFGPGTRLTVL.